Reported below is one TCR beta chain. These data are taken from a study of blood T cell repertoires in COVID-19. Study at large: Some COVID-19 samples were acute and others convalescent; all came from the United States, Italy and Spain. From T cells, B-cell-depleted T cells, or PBMCs came the material, which was cDNA or gDNA.

As handled by the study authors: Reference gene primer amplification yielded estimated nucleated cell counts. This table comes from immunoSEQ multiplex PCR, and its TCRdb copy is limited to in-frame clones, with some not included. That table supplies the V and J calls and clone size; D and trimming were determined from the DNA. The sample consists of over 35,000 clones, 70% to 90% of them appearing once. The CDR3 spans 15 residues. With V trimmed by 2 bases and J by 7 bases, 7 bases remained unmatched. CDR1 is MDHEN, CDR2 SYDVKM, per germline. Sequences were obtained from peripheral blood. This chain connects TRBV28 to TRBJ2-1, with 8 bases that match TRBD2. This TCR derives from a human donor in a cohort sampled during active COVID-19. In DNA, the CDR3 is TGTGCCAGCAGTTTAAGAGCGGGGGACGGTAATGAGCAGTTCTTC. Protein: CASSLRAGDGNEQFF.